The clone carrying this T cell receptor beta chain has ten or more counts. This sample is drawn from a study of T cells in Graves' hyperthyroidism and ophthalmopathy. CDR3 length: 13 residues. Trimming cost V 7 bases and J 2 bases, with 12 bases left between them. CDR1 is SEHNR, CDR2 FQNEAQ, per germline (reference sequence). TCR beta CDR3 regions were amplified from RNA. The HTBI set primed first-round TCR CDR3 RT-PCR. TCRdb independently ran MiXCR on the multiplex PCR reads; one entry per CDR3 protein. The table shows 300,000 to 450,000 distinct CDR3 sequences, with 18% occurring only once. Sequencing input: blood. The receptor was isolated from a man aged 18-30 years with Graves' ophthalmopathy. The chain has TRBV7-9 and TRBJ2-7; TRBD1 or TRBD2 may be the D gene (6 bases each). CDR3 sequence (DNA): TGTGCCAGCACCTCGGGGGACACCTACGAGCAGTACTTC. This sequence encodes CASTSGDTYEQYF.